The source of this TCR beta chain is a study of T cell responses to AZD1222 COVID-19 vaccine. Per germline, CDR1 MNHEY and CDR2 SVGAGI. The CDR3 extends over 12 amino acids. Trimming stripped 4 bases from V and 6 bases from J, with 7 bases between. Sequencing used immunoSEQ multiplex PCR; TCRdb keeps in-frame clones, though not all of them. The table has about 50,000 clones, over 75% seen once; the top ten hold roughly 15%. The sample in question was peripheral blood, obtained on day 0 of AZD1222 vaccination. This TCR derives from an adult in good health. The chain is built from TRBV6-5 and TRBJ2-1; D is perhaps TRBD2 (5 bases). The CDR3 loop reads CASSSEGNEQFF. The DNA for the CDR3 is TGTGCCAGCAGTTCCGAGGGCAATGAGCAGTTCTTC.